These 29 T cell receptor beta chains came from one sample sequenced in a study of cytomegalovirus exposure and HLA in healthy donors. It was with 60 Vbeta and 13 Jbeta primers that the PCR ran. The table came from immunoSEQ multiplex PCR; TCRdb's copy has only in-frame clones and leaves some out. The table records a few hundred thousand clones, approximately 80% of them present only once. Material for sequencing was PBMCs. All receptors derive from a girl aged 2-10 years in good health and CMV-seronegative.

J is TRBJ1-2 and V is TRBV28, with D unresolved. The germline gives CDR1 MDHEN, CDR2 SYDVKM. This CDR3 has 14 residues. Trimming stripped 2 bases from V and 0 bases from J, with 7 bases between. The CDR3 loop is CASSLHIPNYGYTF. The CDR3 coding sequence is TGTGCCAGCAGTTTACACATCCCTAACTATGGCTACACCTTC.

This clone was detected a few times. The chain combines TRBV18 with TRBJ1-1; the match to TRBD1 covers 7 bases. There are 15 residues in the CDR3. Trimming cost V 6 bases and J 3 bases; bases outside gene matches: 10. Per the germline V gene, CDR1 is KGHSH and CDR2 is LQKENI. The DNA of the CDR3 is TGTGCCAGCTCGCCCTCTGACAGGGTAGACACTGAAGCTTTCTTT. This translates into CASSPSDRVDTEAFF.

This chain joins TRBV27 and TRBJ1-5; maybe TRBD1 (6 bases). Trimming took 6 bases from V and 3 from J, leaving 12 bases between them. Germline V gene data show CDR1 as MNHEY and CDR2 as SMNVEV (reference sequence). This CDR3 spans 14 amino acids. As DNA, the CDR3 is TGTGCCAGCAGGAGGGGGGGGGACAATCAGCCCCAGCATTTT. Translation: CASRRGGDNQPQHF.

The CDR3 region has the DNA TGTGCCGCGGGACTAGCGGCGAACACCGGGGAGCTGTTTTTT. Translating gives CAAGLAANTGELFF. The rearrangement uses TRBV2 and TRBJ2-2; 11 bases match TRBD2. Germline-derived CDR1 and CDR2 are SNHLY and FYNNEI. The CDR3 runs 14 residues. J gave up 0 bases and V 11 bases, and 2 bases lay outside the gene matches.

V usage is TRBV25-1 and J usage is TRBJ1-2, with 9 bases identical to TRBD1. Trimming at V came to 3 bases and at J to 5 bases, leaving 10 bases not matched to a gene. CDR3 length: 16 residues. CDR1 is MGHDK, CDR2 SYGVNS, per germline. The CDR3 is CASSESQGAGYYGYTF. The CDR3 DNA sequence: TGTGCCAGCAGTGAGTCACAGGGGGCTGGGTATTATGGCTACACCTTC.

This chain links TRBV11-2 with TRBJ2-5; 9 nucleotides align to TRBD2. Per the germline V gene, CDR1 is SGHAT and CDR2 is FQNNGV. The CDR3 has 15 amino acids. The trim removed 1 base at V and 6 bases at J, leaving 6 bases unmatched. In DNA form, the CDR3 reads TGTGCCAGCAGCTTAGCTCTAGCGGGGAGGCAGACCCAGTACTTC. Protein product: CASSLALAGRQTQYF.

This chain connects TRBV6-5 to TRBJ1-1, with D perhaps matching TRBD1 (6 bases). The germline V gene has CDR1 MNHEY and CDR2 SVGAGI. The V gene lost 2 bases and the J gene lost 2 bases, with 9 bases spanning the gap. This CDR3 contains 14 residues. As DNA, the CDR3 is TGTGCCAGCAGTTACACAGGGTATAACACTGAAGCTTTCTTT. Translated: CASSYTGYNTEAFF.

The chain carries TRBV19 and TRBJ1-1; 9 positions agree with TRBD1. The germline V gene has CDR1 LNHDA and CDR2 SQIVND (reference sequence). Trimming removed 3 bases from V and 0 bases from J; junction bases left unmatched: 8. The CDR3 is 17 residues long. Written as DNA, the CDR3 is TGTGCCAGTAGTATTGGGGTGACAGGGGGTTTGAACACTGAAGCTTTCTTT. This codes for CASSIGVTGGLNTEAFF. The whole variable domain, filled in from reference TRBV19 and TRBJ1-1, reads DGGITQSPKYLFRKEGQNVTLSCEQNLNHDAMYWYRQDPGQGLRLIYYSQIVNDFQKGDIAEGYSVSREKKESFPLTVTSAQKNPTAFYLCASSIGVTGGLNTEAFFGQGTRLTVV.

The chain employs TRBV19 and TRBJ2-3; 9 bases are a match to TRBD1. Germline lookup yields CDR1 LNHDA and CDR2 SQIVND (reference sequence). Losses at the gene ends were 7 bases for V and 6 bases for J; bases not matched to a gene: 20. The CDR3 spans 18 residues. The CDR3 DNA reads as TGTGCCAGTACAATCGGGACAGGGATTCGCGGGACGGGGGATACGCAGTATTTT. This encodes CASTIGTGIRGTGDTQYF. Full variable domain (outside the CDR3, taken from reference TRBV19 and TRBJ2-3): DGGITQSPKYLFRKEGQNVTLSCEQNLNHDAMYWYRQDPGQGLRLIYYSQIVNDFQKGDIAEGYSVSREKKESFPLTVTSAQKNPTAFYLCASTIGTGIRGTGDTQYFGPGTRLTVL.

This chain uses TRBV7-2 with TRBJ2-5; the D gene is possibly TRBD1 (5 bases). Germline V CDR1 and CDR2: SGHTA, FQGNSA. This CDR3 contains 15 residues. V gave up 0 bases and J gave up 5 bases, with 13 bases separating them. The DNA of the CDR3 is TGTGCCAGCAGCTTAGCGCCAGGGTTGGCGGAGACCCAGTACTTC. It yields the protein CASSLAPGLAETQYF.

The rearrangement joins TRBV28 to TRBJ2-7; tentative D call: TRBD2 (6 bases). V lost 4 bases to trimming and J lost 6 bases, with 28 bases between them. The length of the CDR3 is 18 residues. The germline V gene encodes CDR1 MDHEN and CDR2 SYDVKM. CDR3 DNA: TGTGCCAGCAGTTCGGTTCTTGGGTCGGGAGTGAATCCCCCCGAGCAGTACTTC. Its protein product is CASSSVLGSGVNPPEQYF.

The chain joins TRBV4-1 to TRBJ2-7, with D perhaps matching TRBD2 (6 bases). The CDR3 has 16 amino acids. Germline V gives CDR1 MGHRA, CDR2 YSYEKL. Trimming removed 3 bases at V and 3 bases at J, with 18 bases between. CDR3 bases: TGCGCCAGCAGCCAGGGGGACTGGCGGGGAATCTACGAGCAGTACTTC. Protein product: CASSQGDWRGIYEQYF.

The chain joins TRBV28 to TRBJ2-7; 9 bases are a match to TRBD1. Per the germline V gene, CDR1 is MDHEN and CDR2 is SYDVKM. The CDR3 has 14 residues. V shed 6 bases, J shed 2 bases, and the junction held 5 bases outside the gene matches. CDR3 amino acids: CASRPRDRAYEQYF. The CDR3 bases are TGTGCCAGCAGACCCAGGGACAGGGCCTACGAGCAGTACTTC.

The V and J genes are TRBV30 and TRBJ1-5; 8 nucleotides align to TRBD1. The CDR3 consists of 14 residues. The V segment lost 2 bases and the J segment 2 bases; nucleotides outside the gene matches: 2. CDR1 and CDR2 (germline): GTSNPN, SVGIG (reference sequence). CDR3 in amino acids: CAWSLGQGNQPQHF. CDR3 coding DNA: TGTGCCTGGAGTTTGGGACAGGGCAATCAGCCCCAGCATTTT.

The chain joins TRBV27 to TRBJ2-2; 7 nucleotides match TRBD2. Germline values: CDR1 MNHEY, CDR2 SMNVEV (reference sequence). This CDR3 has 16 amino acids. The V gene end was trimmed by 5 bases and the J gene end by 0 bases; junction bases not matched to a gene: 6. The CDR3 here is CASSGRGISNTGELFF. CDR3 DNA sequence: TGTGCCAGCAGTGGGAGGGGAATCTCGAACACCGGGGAGCTGTTTTTT.

This clone showed up just a few times. The CDR3 DNA follows: TGTGCCAGCAGGATACAGGGGACGAACTACGAGCAGTACTTC. Translating it yields CASRIQGTNYEQYF. The chain links TRBV2 to TRBJ2-7, with 7 nucleotides matching TRBD1. The CDR3 contains 14 residues. V was clipped by 6 bases and J by 3 bases; unmatched bases: 8. The germline V gene has CDR1 SNHLY and CDR2 FYNNEI. The full variable domain, in which reference TRBV2 and TRBJ2-7 provide the parts outside the CDR3, is EPEVTQTPSHQVTQMGQEVILRCVPISNHLYFYWYRQILGQKVEFLVSFYNNEISEKSEIFDDQFSVERPDGSNFTLKIRSTKLEDSAMYFCASRIQGTNYEQYFGPGTRLTVT.

This clone showed up just a few times. The V call is TRBV13, the J call TRBJ2-3, with D maybe TRBD2 (5 bases). Germline V gives CDR1 PRHDT, CDR2 FYEKMQ (reference sequence). The CDR3 is 15 residues long. Trimming took 5 bases from V and 0 from J, leaving 12 bases between them. CDR3 residues: CASSPTITSTDTQYF. The CDR3 coding sequence is TGTGCCAGCAGCCCGACTATTACTAGCACAGATACGCAGTATTTT.

Points on this clone: Germline is not matched at one junction end, which may reflect a read error. The chain employs TRBV5-1 and TRBJ1-4; D gene uncertain. Germline assignment: CDR1 SGHRS and CDR2 YFSETQ. CDR3 length: 16 residues. The DNA of the CDR3 is TGCGCCGGCAGCCCATCGCGGTGGGGAGTAAATGAAAAACTGTTTTTT. It yields the protein CAGSPSRWGVNEKLFF.

V gene TRBV7-3 combines with J gene TRBJ2-7, with a weak D call TRBD2 (7 bases). The CDR3 is made up of 15 amino acids. The V end was cut by 5 bases, the J end by 3 bases, with 17 bases between. CDR1 and CDR2 from the germline V gene are SGHTA and FQGTGA. The CDR3 sequence: CASSPEGGAVYEQYF. The CDR3 bases are TGTGCCAGCAGCCCGGAGGGGGGGGCGGTCTACGAGCAGTACTTC. Using reference TRBV7-3 and TRBJ2-7 for the parts outside the CDR3, the full variable domain is GAGVSQTPSNKVTEKGKYVELRCDPISGHTALYWYRQSLGQGPEFLIYFQGTGAADDSGLPNDRFFAVRPEGSVSTLKIQRTERGDSAVYLCASSPEGGAVYEQYFGPGTRLTVT.

V and J are TRBV7-9 and TRBJ2-5; 11 bases map to TRBD2. Germline values: CDR1 SEHNR, CDR2 FQNEAQ (reference sequence). This CDR3 is built from 16 residues. V lost 5 bases and J lost 0; bases outside the gene matches: 5. The CDR3 region has the DNA TGTGCCAGCAGCGCGCCGGGACTAGCGGACCAAGAGACCCAGTACTTC. It is translated as CASSAPGLADQETQYF.

A note on this clone: Additional DNA sequences in this sample encode the identical CDR3. The V gene is TRBV28, the J gene TRBJ2-7; 9 bases match TRBD1. The trim removed 3 bases at V and 6 bases at J, leaving 21 bases unmatched. CDR3 size: 19 residues. Germline lookup yields CDR1 MDHEN and CDR2 SYDVKM. The CDR3 loop reads CASSLQWGWDRAFGREQYF. CDR3 sequence (DNA): TGTGCCAGCAGTTTGCAATGGGGGTGGGACAGGGCTTTTGGTCGCGAGCAGTACTTC. Using reference TRBV28 and TRBJ2-7 for the parts outside the CDR3, the full variable domain is DVKVTQSSRYLVKRTGEKVFLECVQDMDHENMFWYRQDPGLGLRLIYFSYDVKMKEKGDIPEGYSVSREKKERFSLILESASTNQTSMYLCASSLQWGWDRAFGREQYFGPGTRLTVT.

The CDR3 nucleotides read TGCGCCAGCAGCCTGGGCGTAGCGGGGGTGTTTGAGCAGTACTTC. Amino acid sequence: CASSLGVAGVFEQYF. The chain has TRBV5-1 and TRBJ2-7, with 9 bases aligning to TRBD2. CDR1 is SGHRS and CDR2 is YFSETQ in the germline V gene. The CDR3 extends over 15 amino acids. V lost 4 bases, J lost 7 bases, and 12 bases stayed unmatched.

V usage is TRBV18 and J usage is TRBJ2-7; TRBD1 matches 11 bases. CDR1 KGHSH and CDR2 LQKENI come from the germline V gene. The CDR3 sequence is 16 residues long. J lost 6 bases, V lost 0 bases, and 7 bases had no gene match. The CDR3 here is CASSPPLGTGGGEQYF. CDR3 in DNA: TGTGCCAGCTCACCACCTCTCGGGACAGGGGGAGGCGAGCAGTACTTC.

The chain uses TRBV11-1 and TRBJ2-3, with 9 bases matching TRBD2. This CDR3 comprises 15 residues. Germline-derived CDR1 and CDR2 are SGHAT and FQDESV (reference sequence). J was trimmed by 7 bases and V by 1 base; bases with no gene match: 6. This CDR3 reads CASSLVPSGAHTQYF. The CDR3 DNA follows: TGTGCCAGCAGCTTAGTACCTAGCGGGGCTCATACGCAGTATTTT.

The chain employs TRBV30 and TRBJ1-2, with D unclear. Trimming shortened V by 0 bases and J by 4 bases, and 6 bases separated the two germline ends. The CDR3 runs 12 residues. Looked up from germline, CDR1 is GTSNPN and CDR2 is SVGIG (reference sequence). Here the CDR3 DNA reads TGTGCCTGGAGTGTATTGGCCTATGGCTACACCTTC. This codes for CAWSVLAYGYTF.

The CDR3 DNA is TGTGCCTGTCCAGGGGCAGGGCCTAGTTACTCTGGGGCCAACGTCCTGACTTTC. This codes for CACPGAGPSYSGANVLTF. The gene calls are TRBV30 and TRBJ2-6; D perhaps matches TRBD1 (6 bases). CDR3 length: 18 amino acids. Trimming removed 6 bases at V and 0 bases at J, with 21 bases between. Germline assignment: CDR1 GTSNPN and CDR2 SVGIG (reference sequence).

The chain couples TRBV15 to TRBJ1-6, with 10 bases lining up with TRBD1. V gave up 0 bases and J gave up 10 bases; unmatched junction bases: 6. The CDR3 contains 16 residues. The germline V gene has CDR1 LNHNV and CDR2 YYDKDF (reference sequence). CDR3 nucleotide sequence: TGTGCCACCAGCAGAGATCCGGACAGGGGGAACTCACCCCTCCACTTT. Translating it yields CATSRDPDRGNSPLHF.

The chain combines TRBV27 with TRBJ1-1; 7 bases line up with TRBD1. The length of the CDR3 is 15 residues. With 0 bases clipped from V and 7 bases from J, the junction kept 8 bases outside the gene matches. The V gene's germline CDR1 is MNHEY and CDR2 SMNVEV (reference sequence). The CDR3 DNA sequence: TGTGCCAGCAGTTTATCCCAGACAGGGTTGTTTGAAGCTTTCTTT. Amino acid sequence: CASSLSQTGLFEAFF.

About this clone: The CDR3 does not close with the conserved phenylalanine or tryptophan, likely indicating a read error. This rearrangement joins TRBV30 to TRBJ1-2; the D gene is possibly TRBD1 (5 bases). This CDR3 region has 12 residues. V dropped 4 bases and J dropped 4 bases, with 10 bases sitting between them. CDR1 and CDR2 from the germline V gene are GTSNPN and SVGIG (reference sequence). The CDR3 region is CAWTRASYGYTL. The CDR3 nucleotides read TGTGCCTGGACCAGGGCGAGCTATGGCTACACCCTC.